The present TCR beta chain was sequenced within a study of OX40 agonist ivuxolimab in advanced cancers. Study observations and caveats: Expanded peripheral T cells had an undetermined antigen specificity. Averaging showed that CD8+ T cells had more expanded clones than CD4+ did.

Concerning this clone: Its antigen is not known.

The germline V gene has CDR1 SEHNR and CDR2 FQNEAQ (reference sequence). The CDR3 consists of 16 residues. The V end lost 5 bases, the J end lost 0 bases, and 15 bases lay between the germline ends. Measured with immunoSEQ multiplex PCR; TCRdb has only the in-frame clones, and not every one. The sample includes about 22,000 clones, about nine tenths seen only once; the top ten take approximately 30%. With autoimmune disease history or systemic immunosuppression, patients were excluded. Researchers took blood at baseline, on cycle 4 day 1, and on cycle 7 day 1. The material was CD4+ or CD8+ T cells sorted from blood, obtained in a trial of the OX40 agonist ivuxolimab. The clonotype comes from an adult with an advanced solid tumor such as melanoma, head and neck, liver or kidney cancer. The chain links TRBV7-9 to TRBJ2-3, with a tentative D call TRBD2 (6 bases). CDR3 residues: CASSTREPTSTDTQYF. CDR3 DNA: TGTGCCAGCAGCACCCGGGAGCCCACTAGCACAGATACGCAGTATTTT.